This passage covers 13 T cell receptor beta chains from one sample sequenced in a study of human T cells and chemical hapten exposure. Time point noted: healthy volunteer bleed at 2 weeks. Whole blood that had not been fractionated was the source of extracted total RNA. MiXCR was run by TCRdb on the RACE reads, yielding one entry per CDR3 protein. The sample lists around 45,000 distinct CDR3 sequences, roughly 4.2% occurring once. Sequenced sample: whole blood. The receptors come from a human donor in good health. Some clones in this sample may be carry-over from other donors' samples.

This clonotype was counted ten times or more. The chain uses TRBV20-1 and TRBJ1-1; D is unclear. The germline V and J ends were trimmed by 1 base and 5 bases, with 11 bases remaining between them. CDR3 length: 13 amino acids. Germline V CDR1 and CDR2: DFQATT, SNEGSKA (reference sequence). Here the CDR3 reads CSARVGFGTEAFF. The CDR3 nucleotides read TGCAGTGCTAGAGTAGGATTTGGGACTGAAGCTTTCTTT.

This clonotype was detected ten times or more. The genes are TRBV6-1 and TRBJ2-3, with 8 bases matching TRBD2. The CDR3 has 14 amino acids. Germline CDR1 is MNHNS and CDR2 is SASEGT. V was pared by 6 bases and J by 4 bases, with 6 bases of the junction left unmatched. The CDR3 DNA follows: TGTGCCAGCAGCCTCGTGACTAGCGCAGATACGCAGTATTTT. Its protein is CASSLVTSADTQYF.

There are many counts of this clonotype. The J gene is TRBJ2-5, the V gene TRBV12-3 or TRBV12-4; D unresolved. Trimming removed 3 bases at V and 6 bases at J, with 11 bases between. The CDR3 contains 13 residues. In nucleotides, the CDR3 is TGTGCCAGCAGTTTGGGATCTTGGAAGACCCAGTACTTC. It specifies CASSLGSWKTQYF.

Only a few counts were recorded for this clonotype. The chain couples TRBV14 to TRBJ1-1; unclear D gene. CDR3 length: 16 amino acids. The germline CDR1 and CDR2 sequences are SGHDN and FVKESK. Trimming pared 3 bases from V and 4 bases from J, leaving 18 bases between. The CDR3 protein is CASSHSIGRLSTEAFF. CDR3 nucleotide sequence: TGTGCCAGCAGCCACTCAATCGGACGGCTAAGCACTGAAGCTTTCTTT.

This clonotype was picked up a small number of times. V is TRBV6-5 and J is TRBJ2-7; TRBD2 might be the D (6 bases). Germline V gene sequence: CDR1 MNHEY, CDR2 SVGAGI. This CDR3 region has 16 residues. Trimming stripped 6 bases from V and 6 bases from J, with 24 bases between. CDR3 coding DNA: TGTGCCAGCAGCCCTGGGGGGTGGAGGGCCTTCTCCGAGCAGTACTTC. Translated, it gives CASSPGGWRAFSEQYF.

In its sample, this clonotype was seen many times. This CDR3 is CSVGGVSYEQYF. The CDR3 nucleotides read TGCAGCGTGGGAGGGGTTAGCTACGAGCAGTACTTC. V is TRBV29-1 and J is TRBJ2-7, with TRBD2 matching over 7 bases. Trimming took 6 bases from V and 3 from J; bases not matched to a gene: 5. The CDR3 is 12 residues long. Germline CDR1 and CDR2: SQVTM and ANQGSEA.

Comment on this clonotype: A much bigger clone sits one base away, suggesting this may be a read error. The chain recombines TRBV20-1 with TRBJ2-7, with 7 positions matching TRBD1. The CDR3 sequence is 14 residues long. Trimming took 3 bases from V and 5 from J; bases not matched to a gene: 10. Germline V CDR1 and CDR2: DFQATT, SNEGSKA (reference sequence). Written as DNA, the CDR3 is TGCAGTGCTAGGCCCCCGGACAGGATCCACGAGCAGTACTTC. Translation gives CSARPPDRIHEQYF.

This clonotype was seen only a few times. The chain is built from TRBV14 and TRBJ2-5; TRBD1 matches 7 bases. This CDR3 is 15 amino acids long. CDR1 and CDR2 from the germline V gene are SGHDN and FVKESK. The V and J ends lost 0 bases and 5 bases, in that order; junction bases with no gene match: 6. The CDR3 loop reads CASSQDGTVRETQYF. CDR3 sequence (DNA): TGTGCCAGCAGCCAAGATGGGACAGTGAGGGAGACCCAGTACTTC.

This clonotype was seen many times. The chain couples TRBV10-1 to TRBJ2-2, with D unclear. This CDR3 is built from 18 residues. Trimming left V 0 bases short and J 0 bases short, with 14 bases between. The germline V gene encodes CDR1 WNHNN and CDR2 SYGVQD (reference sequence). The CDR3 spells CASSESVGQATNTGELFF. DNA for the CDR3: TGCGCCAGCAGTGAGTCTGTAGGGCAGGCAACGAACACCGGGGAGCTGTTTTTT.

This clonotype has only a few counts. This rearrangement joins TRBV20-1 to TRBJ2-7; TRBD1 matches at 7 bases. The CDR3 consists of 14 residues. Germline-derived CDR1 and CDR2 are DFQATT and SNEGSKA (reference sequence). V lost 0 bases, J lost 4 bases, and 6 bases stayed unmatched. CDR3 in amino acids: CSARELKGAYEQYF. The CDR3 region has the DNA TGCAGTGCTAGAGAATTGAAGGGGGCGTACGAGCAGTACTTC.

The chain employs TRBV28 and TRBJ1-5, with a possible D match to TRBD1 (5 bases). The CDR3 covers 13 residues. Germline CDR1 is MDHEN and CDR2 is SYDVKM. V dropped 2 bases and J dropped 7 bases, with 9 bases sitting between them. In nucleotides, the CDR3 is TGTGCCAGCAGTTTAGAGGGACGACAGCCCCAGCATTTT. This codes for CASSLEGRQPQHF.

The chain joins TRBV28 to TRBJ1-1, with D unclear. In germline, CDR1 is MDHEN, CDR2 SYDVKM. The CDR3 consists of 14 residues. Trimming took 5 bases from V and 1 from J, leaving 11 bases between them. The CDR3 sequence is CASSRTVRNTEAFF. DNA of the CDR3: TGTGCCAGCAGTCGGACCGTGAGGAACACTGAAGCTTTCTTT.

In this sample, this clonotype turned up many times. This chain joins TRBV7-9 and TRBJ2-5, with D tentatively TRBD2 (7 bases). This CDR3 comprises 14 residues. Germline V CDR1 and CDR2: SEHNR, FQNEAQ (reference sequence). Trimming cost V 8 bases and J 5 bases, with 18 bases left between them. CDR3 DNA: TGTGCCAGCTTTCCACCGGGGGGCCACGAGACCCAGTACTTC. Protein: CASFPPGGHETQYF.